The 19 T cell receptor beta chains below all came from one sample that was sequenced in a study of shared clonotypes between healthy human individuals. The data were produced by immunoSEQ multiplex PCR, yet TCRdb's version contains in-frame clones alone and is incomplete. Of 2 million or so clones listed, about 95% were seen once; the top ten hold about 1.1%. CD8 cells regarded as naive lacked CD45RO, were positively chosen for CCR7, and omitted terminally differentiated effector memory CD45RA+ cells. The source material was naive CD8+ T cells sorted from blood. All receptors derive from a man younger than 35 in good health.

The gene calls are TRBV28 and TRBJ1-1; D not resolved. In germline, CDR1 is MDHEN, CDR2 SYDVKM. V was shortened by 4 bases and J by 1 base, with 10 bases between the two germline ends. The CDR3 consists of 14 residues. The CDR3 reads CASSSYSENTEAFF. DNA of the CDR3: TGTGCCAGCAGTTCCTACTCAGAGAACACTGAAGCTTTCTTT.

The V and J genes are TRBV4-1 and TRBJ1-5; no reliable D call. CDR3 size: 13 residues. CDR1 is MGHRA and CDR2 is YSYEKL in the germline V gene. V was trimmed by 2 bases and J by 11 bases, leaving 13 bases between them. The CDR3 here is CASSQTEGWAQHF. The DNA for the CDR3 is TGCGCCAGCAGCCAAACCGAGGGCTGGGCCCAGCATTTT.

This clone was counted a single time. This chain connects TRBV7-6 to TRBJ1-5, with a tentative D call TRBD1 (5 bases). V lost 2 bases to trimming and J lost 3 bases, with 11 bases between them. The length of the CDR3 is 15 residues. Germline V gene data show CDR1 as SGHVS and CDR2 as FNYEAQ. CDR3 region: CASSLYGTPNQPQHF. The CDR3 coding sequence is TGTGCCAGCAGCTTATACGGGACCCCCAATCAGCCCCAGCATTTT.

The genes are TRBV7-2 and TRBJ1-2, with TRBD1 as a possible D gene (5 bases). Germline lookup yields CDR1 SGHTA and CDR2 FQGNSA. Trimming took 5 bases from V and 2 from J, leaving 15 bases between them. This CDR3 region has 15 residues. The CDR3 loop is CASSATQGTNYGYTF. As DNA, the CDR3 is TGTGCCAGCAGCGCTACACAAGGGACCAACTATGGCTACACCTTC.

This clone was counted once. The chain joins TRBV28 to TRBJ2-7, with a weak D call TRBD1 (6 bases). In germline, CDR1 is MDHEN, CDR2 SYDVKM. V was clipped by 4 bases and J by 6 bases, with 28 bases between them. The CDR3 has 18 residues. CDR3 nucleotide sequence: TGTGCCAGCAGTTATGTAGTGTCCAGGGGTTTCGGCTCGCTCGAGCAGTACTTC. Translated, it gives CASSYVVSRGFGSLEQYF.

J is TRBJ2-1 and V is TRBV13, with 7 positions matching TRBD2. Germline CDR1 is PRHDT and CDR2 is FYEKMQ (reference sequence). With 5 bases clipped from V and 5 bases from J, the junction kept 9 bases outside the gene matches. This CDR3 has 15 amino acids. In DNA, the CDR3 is TGTGCCAGCAGCGACAGCGGGGATAATGACAATGAGCAGTTCTTC. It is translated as CASSDSGDNDNEQFF.

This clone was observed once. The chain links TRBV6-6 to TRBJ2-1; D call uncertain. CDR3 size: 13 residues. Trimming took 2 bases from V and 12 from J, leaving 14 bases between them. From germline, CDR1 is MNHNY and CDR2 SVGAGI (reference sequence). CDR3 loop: CASSYNIFGPQFF. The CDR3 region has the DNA TGTGCCAGCAGTTACAATATCTTTGGCCCGCAGTTCTTC.

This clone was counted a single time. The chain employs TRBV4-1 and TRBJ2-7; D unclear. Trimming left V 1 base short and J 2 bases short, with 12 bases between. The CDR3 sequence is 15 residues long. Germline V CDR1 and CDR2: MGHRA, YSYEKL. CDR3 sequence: CASSQVTVGTYEQYF. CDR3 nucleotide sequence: TGCGCCAGCAGCCAAGTCACCGTAGGGACCTACGAGCAGTACTTC.

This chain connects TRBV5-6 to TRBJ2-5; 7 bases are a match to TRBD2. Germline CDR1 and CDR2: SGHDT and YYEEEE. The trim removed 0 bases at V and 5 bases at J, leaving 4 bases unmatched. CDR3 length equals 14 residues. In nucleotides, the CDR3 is TGTGCCAGCAGCTTGGCTAGCGGTGAGGAGACCCAGTACTTC. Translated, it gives CASSLASGEETQYF.

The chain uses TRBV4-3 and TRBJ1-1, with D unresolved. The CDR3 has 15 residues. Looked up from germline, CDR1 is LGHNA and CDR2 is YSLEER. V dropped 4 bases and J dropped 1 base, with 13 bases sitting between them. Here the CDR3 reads CASSRLLDENTEAFF. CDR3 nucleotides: TGCGCCAGCAGCCGCCTTCTGGACGAGAACACTGAAGCTTTCTTT.

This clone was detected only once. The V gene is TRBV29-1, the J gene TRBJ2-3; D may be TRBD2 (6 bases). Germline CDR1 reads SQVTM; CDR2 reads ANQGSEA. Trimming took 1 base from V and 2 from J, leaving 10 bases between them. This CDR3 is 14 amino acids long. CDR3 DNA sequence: TGCAGCGTTGAAGGGACTACAACCACAGATACGCAGTATTTT. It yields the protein CSVEGTTTTDTQYF.

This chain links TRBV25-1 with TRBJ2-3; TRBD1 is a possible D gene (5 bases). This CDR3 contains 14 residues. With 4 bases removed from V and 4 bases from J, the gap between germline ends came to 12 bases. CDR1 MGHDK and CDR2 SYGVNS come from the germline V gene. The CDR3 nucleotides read TGTGCCAGCAGTGCCAGGGTGAGAGCAGATACGCAGTATTTT. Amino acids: CASSARVRADTQYF.

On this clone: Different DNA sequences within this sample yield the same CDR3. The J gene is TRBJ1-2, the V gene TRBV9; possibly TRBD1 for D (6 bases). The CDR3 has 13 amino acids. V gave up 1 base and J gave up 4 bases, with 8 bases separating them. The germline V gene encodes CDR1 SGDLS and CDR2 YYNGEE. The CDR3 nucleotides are TGTGCCAGCAGCGTACAACAGGGCTATGGCTACACCTTC. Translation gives CASSVQQGYGYTF.

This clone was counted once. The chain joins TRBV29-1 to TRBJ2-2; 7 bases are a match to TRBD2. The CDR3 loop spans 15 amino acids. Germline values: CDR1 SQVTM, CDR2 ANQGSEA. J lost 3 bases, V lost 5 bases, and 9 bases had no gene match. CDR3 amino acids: CSVLGRDVDTGELFF. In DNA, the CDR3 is TGCAGCGTTCTTGGGAGGGATGTGGACACCGGGGAGCTGTTTTTT.

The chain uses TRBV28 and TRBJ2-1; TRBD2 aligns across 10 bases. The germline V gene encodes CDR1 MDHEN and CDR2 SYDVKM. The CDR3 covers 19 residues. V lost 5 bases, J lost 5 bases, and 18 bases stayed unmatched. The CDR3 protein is CASSLPTSGITQGDNEQFF. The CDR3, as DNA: TGTGCCAGCAGTCTCCCCACTAGCGGGATAACACAGGGGGACAATGAGCAGTTCTTC.

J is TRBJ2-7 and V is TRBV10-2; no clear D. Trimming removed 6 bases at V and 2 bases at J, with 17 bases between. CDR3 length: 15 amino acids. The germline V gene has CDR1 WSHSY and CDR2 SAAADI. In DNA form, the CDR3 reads TGCGCCAGCAGGGATGACTTCCAGGAGACCTACGAGCAGTACTTC. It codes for CASRDDFQETYEQYF.

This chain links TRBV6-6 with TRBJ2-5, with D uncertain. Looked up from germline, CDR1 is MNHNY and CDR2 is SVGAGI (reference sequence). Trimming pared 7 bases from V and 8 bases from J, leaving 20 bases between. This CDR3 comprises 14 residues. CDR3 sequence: CASTPSGYEATQYF. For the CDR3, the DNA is TGTGCCAGCACCCCCTCCGGTTACGAGGCAACCCAGTACTTC.

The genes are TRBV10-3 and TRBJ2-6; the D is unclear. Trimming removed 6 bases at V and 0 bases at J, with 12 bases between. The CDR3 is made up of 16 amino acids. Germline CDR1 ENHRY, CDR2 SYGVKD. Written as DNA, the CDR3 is TGTGCCATCAGCAAGGGCAGAAGCTCTGGGGCCAACGTCCTGACTTTC. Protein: CAISKGRSSGANVLTF.

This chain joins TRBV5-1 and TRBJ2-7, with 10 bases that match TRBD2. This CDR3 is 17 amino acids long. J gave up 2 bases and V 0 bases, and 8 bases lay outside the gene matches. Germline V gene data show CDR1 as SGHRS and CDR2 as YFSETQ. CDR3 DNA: TGCGCCAGCAGCTTGGTCCCTAGCGGGGGCAGCACCTACGAGCAGTACTTC. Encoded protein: CASSLVPSGGSTYEQYF.